These T cell receptor beta chains were read from a single sample in a study of glioma-infiltrating T cells after dendritic cell vaccination. Generated by immunoSEQ multiplex PCR, the TCRdb table keeps only in-frame clones and is missing some. This table holds under 100,000 clones, approximately 81% found once. The sample was blood, taken before dendritic cell vaccination. The receptors were gathered from a human donor with glioblastoma. The CDR3 runs from the conserved cysteine through the conserved F or W. D genes are given only for firm matches. For some rows the clone size is stated as once, few or many, or as a class when expanded; others skip it.

TRBV4-1,TRBJ2-1,-,-,TGCGCCAGCAGCCAAGATAGGGCGGGGGCATACAATGAGCAGTTCTTC,CASSQDRAGAYNEQFF
TRBV30,TRBJ1-1,TRBD1,-,TGTGCCTGGAGCCCAGGGGGGAGGACTGAAGCTTTCTTT,CAWSPGGRTEAFF
TRBV28,TRBJ2-5,TRBD2,-,TGTGCCAGCACCACGGGGGGACAAGAGACCCAGTACTTC,CASTTGGQETQYF
TRBV4-2,TRBJ1-5,TRBD1,once,TGTGCCAGCAGCCAGGCCCTCGGGACAGGGGCGAATCAGCCCCAGCATTTT,CASSQALGTGANQPQHF
TRBV28,TRBJ1-1,-,-,TGTGCCAGCAGTTTGTTCAGGGGATTGGACACTGAAGCTTTCTTT,CASSLFRGLDTEAFF
TRBV9,TRBJ2-5,-,-,TGTGCCAGCAGCGTAGGAGAGGTTTTTAGGGAGACCCAGTACTTC,CASSVGEVFRETQYF
TRBV9,TRBJ1-2,-,-,TGTGCCAGCAGCCCGGCAGGGCGCGGCTACACCTTC,CASSPAGRGYTF
TRBV19,TRBJ1-3,TRBD1,few,TGTGCCACTGGATCCACAGGGGACACCATATATTTT,CATGSTGDTIYF
TRBV2,TRBJ2-2,-,-,TGTGCCAGAAAATCTACCGGGGAGCTGTTTTTT,CARKSTGELFF
TRBV5-1,TRBJ1-2,-,-,TGCGCCAGCAGCCAGATAATGGGGGGTGGCTACACCTTC,CASSQIMGGGYTF
TRBV4-1,TRBJ1-1,-,few,TGCGCCAGCAGCCAAGGGCAGGGGACTGAAGCTTTCTTT,CASSQGQGTEAFF
TRBV29-1,TRBJ1-2,TRBD1,-,TGCAGCGTATTGGGACAGGGGAAGTATGGCTACACCTTC,CSVLGQGKYGYTF
TRBV7-9,TRBJ2-3,TRBD1,-,TGTGCCAGCAGCTCATACAGGGGGACAGATACGCAGTATTTT,CASSSYRGTDTQYF
TRBV30,TRBJ1-2,-,-,TGTGCCTGGAAGGGGATCATTAACTATGGCTACACCTTC,CAWKGIINYGYTF
TRBV7-9,TRBJ1-5,TRBD1,-,TGTGCCAGCAGCTTGTCACAGGGGGCTGGTAATCAGCCCCAGCATTTT,CASSLSQGAGNQPQHF
TRBV7-9,TRBJ1-5,-,-,TGTGCCAGCAGCCCCCCGGGTGTAAGTCAGCCCCAGCATTTT,CASSPPGVSQPQHF
TRBV7-2,TRBJ1-5,-,-,TGTGCCAGCAGCCGAGGACGGGGTAGCAATCAGCCCCAGCATTTT,CASSRGRGSNQPQHF
TRBV7-9,TRBJ1-2,TRBD1,once,TGTGCCAGCAGCTTAGGGCTGGACAGGGGTGGAGGCTACACCTTC,CASSLGLDRGGGYTF
TRBV7-2,TRBJ1-4,TRBD1,-,TGTGCCAGCAGCTACAGGGGTGAAGAAAAACTGTTTTTT,CASSYRGEEKLFF
TRBV7-9,TRBJ2-1,TRBD1,-,TGTGCCAGCAGCTTGACAGGGGTCTACTACAATGAGCAGTTCTTC,CASSLTGVYYNEQFF
TRBV14,TRBJ2-1,TRBD2,-,TGTGCCAGCAGCCTTCTGGCGGGAGGCTCCTACAATGAGCAGTTCTTC,CASSLLAGGSYNEQFF
TRBV10-3,TRBJ1-1,TRBD1,-,TGTGCCGGGGGGACAGCGGCTAACACTGAAGCTTTCTTT,CAGGTAANTEAFF
TRBV5-1,TRBJ1-1,-,-,TGCGCCAGCAGCCCGGACAGACCCAGAGCTTTCTTT,CASSPDRPRAFF
TRBV7-2,TRBJ1-5,-,-,TGTGCCAGCAGCCGGTCCTGGGAGGGGAGGCAGCCCCAGCATTTT,CASSRSWEGRQPQHF
TRBV7-2,TRBJ1-2,-,few,TGTGCCAGCAGCTCATACCTCAGGGATAACTATGGCTACACCTTC,CASSSYLRDNYGYTF
TRBV11-2,TRBJ1-3,-,-,TGTGCCAGCAGCCCTGGCATCTCTGGAAACACCATATATTTT,CASSPGISGNTIYF
TRBV5-1,TRBJ1-1,-,-,TGCGCCAGCAGCTCTTCGCTACAGGGGAACACTGAAGCTTTCTTT,CASSSSLQGNTEAFF
TRBV7-2,TRBJ2-7,-,once,TGTGCCAGCAGCTACTCAGCAGGTATCGAGCAGTACTTC,CASSYSAGIEQYF
TRBV7-9,TRBJ1-4,TRBD1,-,TGTGCCAGCAGCCCTGACAGGGACTGGGTTGAGACTAATGAAAAACTGTTTTTT,CASSPDRDWVETNEKLFF
TRBV2,TRBJ1-1,-,-,TGTGCCAGCAGTGAATGGGCCACGAACACTGAAGCTTTCTTT,CASSEWATNTEAFF
TRBV6-1,TRBJ2-3,TRBD2,once,TGTGCCAGCAGTGCGACTAGCACTAGCACAGATACGCAGTATTTT,CASSATSTSTDTQYF
TRBV9,TRBJ2-1,-,-,TGTGCCAGCAGCCCTAACAATGAGCAGTTCTTC,CASSPNNEQFF
TRBV6-6,TRBJ2-3,TRBD1,-,TGTGCCAGCAGCCGGGGACAGGGGACACTGGATACGCAGTATTTT,CASSRGQGTLDTQYF
TRBV12-5,TRBJ2-2,TRBD2,-,TGTGCTAGTGGTTTGCCCGCTAGCGGGGGGACCGGGGAGCTGTTTTTT,CASGLPASGGTGELFF
TRBV9,TRBJ2-3,TRBD2,-,TGTGCCAGCAGCGCCCTACTAGCGGGAGTGGCAGATACGCAGTATTTT,CASSALLAGVADTQYF
TRBV4-1,TRBJ2-7,-,-,TGCGCCAGCAGCCAAGAGAGACGGGAATCCTACGAGCAGTACTTC,CASSQERRESYEQYF
TRBV2,TRBJ1-1,TRBD1,-,TGTGCCAGCAGTGAACAGGGGGAGAACACTGAAGCTTTCTTT,CASSEQGENTEAFF
TRBV7-9,TRBJ2-7,-,-,TGTGCCAGCAGCTTAGGTCAACCTCCTAGCGAGCAGTACTTC,CASSLGQPPSEQYF
TRBV5-1,TRBJ2-5,-,-,TGCGCCAGCAGCCAAAGCGGGCAAGAGACCCAGTACTTC,CASSQSGQETQYF
TRBV5-1,TRBJ1-1,TRBD1,-,TGCGCCAGCAGATCGATGCCCGGGACAGGAGGACCTGAAGCTTTCTTT,CASRSMPGTGGPEAFF